This T cell receptor beta chain was captured by sequencing in a study of shared clonotypes between healthy human individuals. CDR3 length: 17 residues. The V end was cut by 0 bases, the J end by 2 bases, with 12 bases between. From germline, CDR1 is SGHNT and CDR2 YYREEE (reference sequence). This clone was recorded only once. Profiling relied on immunoSEQ multiplex PCR, and the TCRdb table lists in-frame clones only, not all of them. The repertoire includes 2 million to 3 million clones, 93% of them detected once, and more than 0.35% sits in the top ten. This receptor was obtained from a man between 18 and 35 years old in good health. Some clones in this sample may be carry-over from other donors' samples. Material: naive CD4+ T cells from PBMCs. Subset described: CD45RA+ positively selected. This rearrangement joins TRBV5-4 to TRBJ2-6, with D possibly matching TRBD2 (7 bases). The CDR3 DNA reads TGTGCCAGCAGCTTGGCGGGGGGCATGACTGGGGCCAACGTCCTGACTTTC. Residues: CASSLAGGMTGANVLTF.